This T cell receptor beta chain was found in a study of naive and memory T cell subsets. V gave up 1 base and J gave up 4 bases, with 12 bases separating them. The CDR3 contains 15 residues. The beta constant-region primer was an equimolar mix of two oligonucleotides covering TRBC1 and TRBC2. Ligated cDNA was amplified by four rounds of PCR with nested alpha and beta constant-region primers and SP2. Via MiXCR, TCRdb re-called the UMI-ligation and nested PCR reads, giving one row per CDR3 protein. Counted here are 15,000 or so distinct CDR3 sequences, 8.5% to 9.5% occurring once; the ten biggest clones make up more than 20%. This clonotype was detected ten times or more.

Sequencing was performed on central memory CD8+ T cells from blood. The sequence derives from a human donor in good health. The gene calls are TRBV12-3 or TRBV12-4 and TRBJ2-3; D is perhaps TRBD1 (6 bases). The CDR3 bases are TGTGCCAGCAGTTTAGTGGCCCAGGGGTCAGATACGCAGTATTTT. It yields the protein CASSLVAQGSDTQYF.